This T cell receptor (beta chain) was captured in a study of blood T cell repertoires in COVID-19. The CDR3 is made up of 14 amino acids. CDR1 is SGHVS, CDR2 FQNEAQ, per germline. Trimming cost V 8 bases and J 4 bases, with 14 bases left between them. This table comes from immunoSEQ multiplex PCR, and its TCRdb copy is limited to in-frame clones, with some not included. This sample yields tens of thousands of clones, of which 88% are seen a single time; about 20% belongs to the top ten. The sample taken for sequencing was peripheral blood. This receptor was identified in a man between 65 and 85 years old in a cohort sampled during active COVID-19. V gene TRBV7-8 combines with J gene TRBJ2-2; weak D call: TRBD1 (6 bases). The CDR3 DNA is TGTGCCAGCCTGGGGGCTAGCAGCACCGGGGAGCTGTTTTTT. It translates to CASLGASSTGELFF.